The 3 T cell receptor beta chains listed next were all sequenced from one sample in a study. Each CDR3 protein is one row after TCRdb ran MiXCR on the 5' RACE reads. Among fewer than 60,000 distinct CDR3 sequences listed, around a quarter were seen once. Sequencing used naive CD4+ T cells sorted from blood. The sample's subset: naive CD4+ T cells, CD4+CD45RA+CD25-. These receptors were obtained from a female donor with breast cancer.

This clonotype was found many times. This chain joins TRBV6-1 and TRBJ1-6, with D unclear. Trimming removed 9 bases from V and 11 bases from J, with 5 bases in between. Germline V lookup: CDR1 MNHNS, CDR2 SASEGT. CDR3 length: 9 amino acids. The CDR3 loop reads CASGPPLHF. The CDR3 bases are TGTGCCAGTGGCCCACCCCTCCACTTT.

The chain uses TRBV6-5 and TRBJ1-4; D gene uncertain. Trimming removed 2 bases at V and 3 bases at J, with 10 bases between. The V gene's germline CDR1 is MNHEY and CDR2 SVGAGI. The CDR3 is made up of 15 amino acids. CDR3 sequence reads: CASSYVRAANEKLFF. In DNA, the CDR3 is TGTGCCAGCAGTTACGTGCGGGCGGCTAATGAAAAACTGTTTTTT.

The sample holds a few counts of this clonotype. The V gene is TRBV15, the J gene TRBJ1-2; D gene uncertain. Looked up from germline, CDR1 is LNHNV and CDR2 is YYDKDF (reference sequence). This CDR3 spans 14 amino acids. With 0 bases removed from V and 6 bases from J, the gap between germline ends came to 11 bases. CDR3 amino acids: CATSRDRAADGYTF. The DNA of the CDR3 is TGTGCCACCAGCAGAGATAGGGCTGCGGATGGCTACACCTTC.